This TCR beta chain comes out of a study of PD-1 blockade in classical Hodgkin lymphoma. Generated by immunoSEQ multiplex PCR, the TCRdb table keeps only in-frame clones and is missing some. The sample consists of about 96,000 clones, around 93% of them appearing once. Points from the study as a whole: Complete responders' diversity at baseline resembled that of newly diagnosed patients.

Time point indicated: cycle 4 day 1 (C4D1), after less than seven weeks of nivolumab. Relapse was seen in all patients after autologous stem cell transplantation, and brentuximab vedotin exposure was variable. Worth noting for this clone: Its target is unknown.

The TCR sequence derives from a human donor with classical Hodgkin lymphoma. Sequencing was performed on peripheral blood mononuclear cells (PBMCs), taken before the fourth cycle of nivolumab.

This CDR3 is CASSFLQGSEAFF. DNA for the CDR3: TGTGCCAGCAGCTTCTTACAGGGTTCTGAAGCTTTCTTT. This chain uses TRBV7-2 with TRBJ1-1; maybe TRBD1 (6 bases). Germline V gene lookup returns CDR1 SGHTA and CDR2 FQGNSA. The CDR3 loop spans 13 amino acids. V gave up 3 bases and J gave up 6 bases, with 11 bases separating them.